These 5 T cell receptor beta chains came from one sample sequenced in a study of blood T cell repertoires in COVID-19. Produced via immunoSEQ multiplex PCR; TCRdb's table is partial and in-frame only. The table includes over 85,000 clones, 85% detected once. The sequencing input was peripheral blood. The receptors were sampled from a man aged 80 or over with acute or convalescent COVID-19.

The chain uses TRBV7-9 and TRBJ2-1, with 11 bases matching TRBD2. This CDR3 is built from 15 residues. Per germline, CDR1 SEHNR and CDR2 FQNEAQ (reference sequence). Unmatched junction bases numbered 3, after V lost 5 bases and J lost 3 bases. The CDR3 spells CASSLGTSGYNEQFF. The CDR3 DNA reads TGTGCCAGCAGCCTAGGGACTAGCGGCTACAATGAGCAGTTCTTC.

CDR3 DNA: TGTGCCAGCACCTCCGGGGGGGAGCAGTTCTTC. This codes for CASTSGGEQFF. This rearrangement joins TRBV3-1 (or the pseudogene TRBV3-2) to TRBJ2-1, with 7 bases fitting TRBD2. The CDR3 sequence is 11 residues long. CDR1 is LGHDT, CDR2 YNNKEL, per germline (reference sequence). J lost 10 bases, V lost 7 bases, and 4 bases had no gene match.

The chain carries TRBV7-6 and TRBJ2-1; 11 nucleotides align to TRBD2. The ends lost 4 bases at V and 2 bases at J; junction bases unmatched: 4. This CDR3 region has 16 residues. Germline V gene data show CDR1 as SGHVS and CDR2 as FNYEAQ. CDR3 DNA: TGTGCCAGCAGCTCTCTAGCGGGAGGTACCTACAATGAGCAGTTCTTC. Its translation is CASSSLAGGTYNEQFF.

The chain carries TRBV7-2 and TRBJ1-2; no firm D call. The CDR3 sequence is 14 residues long. V lost 5 bases to trimming and J lost 8 bases, with 18 bases between them. Germline CDR1 is SGHTA and CDR2 is FQGNSA. The CDR3 DNA reads as TGTGCCAGCAGCGTCCCTCCCGGGGTCGCCGGCTACACCTTC. This codes for CASSVPPGVAGYTF.

The V call is TRBV5-1, the J call TRBJ2-7; 7 nucleotides align to TRBD2. The V segment lost 4 bases and the J segment 5 bases; nucleotides outside the gene matches: 9. The V gene's germline CDR1 is SGHRS and CDR2 YFSETQ. There are 14 residues in the CDR3. DNA of the CDR3: TGCGCCAGCAGCGACGGGACTACCCCCAACGAGCAGTACTTC. Translating it yields CASSDGTTPNEQYF.